This T cell receptor beta chain derives from a study of blood T cells in healthy people across ages. Primers used in a second PCR of about 6 to 11 cycles were a sample-barcoded 5' primer and a J-beta primer mix. TCRdb re-analysed the 5' RACE reads in MiXCR, keeping a single row per CDR3 protein. The data show roughly 1,700,000 distinct CDR3 sequences, 28% seen once. Germline loops: CDR1 SGHRS, CDR2 YFSETQ. The CDR3 runs to 18 residues. V was pared by 0 bases and J by 2 bases, with 8 bases of the junction left unmatched. The receptor comes from a woman in her twenties or thirties in good health. Sequencing used blood. The J gene is TRBJ1-4, the V gene TRBV5-1; TRBD1 matches 9 bases. The CDR3 DNA follows: TGCGCCAGCAGCTTGGCCCAAGGACAGGGGACGACTAATGAAAAACTGTTTTTT. Amino acid sequence: CASSLAQGQGTTNEKLFF. The complete variable domain, with remaining parts taken from reference TRBV5-1 and TRBJ1-4, reads KAGVTQTPRYLIKTRGQQVTLSCSPISGHRSVSWYQQTPGQGLQFLFEYFSETQRNKGNFPGRFSGRQFSNSRSEMNVSTLELGDSALYLCASSLAQGQGTTNEKLFFGSGTQLSVL.